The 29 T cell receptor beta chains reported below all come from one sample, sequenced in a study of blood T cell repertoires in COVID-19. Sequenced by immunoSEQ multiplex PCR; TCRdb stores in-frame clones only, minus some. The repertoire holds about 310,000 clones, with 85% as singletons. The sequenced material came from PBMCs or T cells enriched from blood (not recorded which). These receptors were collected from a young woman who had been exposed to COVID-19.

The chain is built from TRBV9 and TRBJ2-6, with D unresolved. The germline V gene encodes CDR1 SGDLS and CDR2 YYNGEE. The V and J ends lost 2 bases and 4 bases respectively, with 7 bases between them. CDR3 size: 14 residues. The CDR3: CASSVFSGANVLTF. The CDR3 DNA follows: TGTGCCAGCAGCGTGTTTTCGGGGGCCAACGTCCTGACTTTC.

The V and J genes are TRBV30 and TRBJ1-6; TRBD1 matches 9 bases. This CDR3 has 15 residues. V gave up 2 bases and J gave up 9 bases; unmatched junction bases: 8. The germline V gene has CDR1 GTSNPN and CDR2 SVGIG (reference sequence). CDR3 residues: CAWSHRDRVASPLHF. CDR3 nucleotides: TGTGCCTGGAGTCACCGGGACAGGGTAGCTTCACCCCTCCACTTT.

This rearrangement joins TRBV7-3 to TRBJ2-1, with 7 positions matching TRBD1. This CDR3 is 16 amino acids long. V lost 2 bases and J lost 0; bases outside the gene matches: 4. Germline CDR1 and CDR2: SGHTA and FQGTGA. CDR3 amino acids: CASSLANRGSYNEQFF. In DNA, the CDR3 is TGTGCCAGCAGCTTAGCAAACAGGGGCTCCTACAATGAGCAGTTCTTC.

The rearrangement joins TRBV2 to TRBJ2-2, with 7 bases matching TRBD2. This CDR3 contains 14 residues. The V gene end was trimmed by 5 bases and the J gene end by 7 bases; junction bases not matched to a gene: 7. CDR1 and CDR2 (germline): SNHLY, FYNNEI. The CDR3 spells CASSLTSSGGELFF. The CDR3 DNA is TGTGCCAGCAGTCTGACTAGCTCAGGCGGGGAGCTGTTTTTT. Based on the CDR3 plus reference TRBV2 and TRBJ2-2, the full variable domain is EPEVTQTPSHQVTQMGQEVILRCVPISNHLYFYWYRQILGQKVEFLVSFYNNEISEKSEIFDDQFSVERPDGSNFTLKIRSTKLEDSAMYFCASSLTSSGGELFFGEGSRLTVL.

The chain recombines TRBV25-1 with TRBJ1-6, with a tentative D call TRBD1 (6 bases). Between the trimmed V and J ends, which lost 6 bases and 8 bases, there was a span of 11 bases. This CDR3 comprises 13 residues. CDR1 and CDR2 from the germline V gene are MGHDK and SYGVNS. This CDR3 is CASRQGRDSPLHF. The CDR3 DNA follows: TGTGCCAGCAGACAGGGCCGTGATTCACCCCTCCACTTT.

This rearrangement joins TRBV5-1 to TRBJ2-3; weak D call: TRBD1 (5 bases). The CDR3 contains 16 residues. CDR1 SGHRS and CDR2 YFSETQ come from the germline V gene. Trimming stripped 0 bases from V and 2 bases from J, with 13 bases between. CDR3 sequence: CASSLAGQGLTDTQYF. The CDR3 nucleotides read TGCGCCAGCAGCTTGGCTGGGCAGGGCCTCACAGATACGCAGTATTTT.

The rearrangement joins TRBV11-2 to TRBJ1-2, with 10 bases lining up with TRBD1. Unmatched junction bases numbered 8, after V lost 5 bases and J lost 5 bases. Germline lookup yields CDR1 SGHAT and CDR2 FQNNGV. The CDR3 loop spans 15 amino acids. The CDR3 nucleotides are TGTGCCAGCAGCCGAGGGACGGGACAGGGGTATGGCTACACCTTC. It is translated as CASSRGTGQGYGYTF.

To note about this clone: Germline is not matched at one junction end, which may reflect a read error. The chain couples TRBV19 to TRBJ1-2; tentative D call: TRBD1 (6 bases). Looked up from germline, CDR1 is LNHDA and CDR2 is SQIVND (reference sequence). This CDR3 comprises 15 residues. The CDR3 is CASSISDKGVYGYTF. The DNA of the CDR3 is TGTGCCAGTAGTATATCCGACAAGGGGGTGTATGGATACACCTTC.

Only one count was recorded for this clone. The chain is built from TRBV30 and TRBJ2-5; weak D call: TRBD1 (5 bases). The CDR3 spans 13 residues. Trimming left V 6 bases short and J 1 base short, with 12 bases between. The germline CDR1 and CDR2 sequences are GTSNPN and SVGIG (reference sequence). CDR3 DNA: TGTGCCTGCAGTAGGGGCACCCAAGAGACCCAGTACTTC. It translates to CACSRGTQETQYF. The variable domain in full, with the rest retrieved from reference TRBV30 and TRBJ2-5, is SQTIHQWPATLVQPVGSPLSLECTVEGTSNPNLYWYRQAAGRGLQLLFYSVGIGQISSEVPQNLSASRPQDRQFILSSKKLLLSDSGFYLCACSRGTQETQYFGPGTRLLVL.

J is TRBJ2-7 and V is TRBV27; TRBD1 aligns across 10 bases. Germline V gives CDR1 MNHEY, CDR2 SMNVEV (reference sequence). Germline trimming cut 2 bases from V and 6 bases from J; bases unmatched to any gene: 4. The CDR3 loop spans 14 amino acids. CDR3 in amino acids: CASSLRQGAREQYF. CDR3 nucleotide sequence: TGTGCCAGCAGTTTACGACAGGGGGCGCGCGAGCAGTACTTC.

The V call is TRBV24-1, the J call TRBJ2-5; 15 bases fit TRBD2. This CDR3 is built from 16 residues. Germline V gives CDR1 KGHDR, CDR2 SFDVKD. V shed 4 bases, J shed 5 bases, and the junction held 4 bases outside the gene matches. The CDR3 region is CATSDVGLAGGETQYF. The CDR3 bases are TGTGCCACCAGTGACGTGGGACTAGCGGGAGGCGAGACCCAGTACTTC.

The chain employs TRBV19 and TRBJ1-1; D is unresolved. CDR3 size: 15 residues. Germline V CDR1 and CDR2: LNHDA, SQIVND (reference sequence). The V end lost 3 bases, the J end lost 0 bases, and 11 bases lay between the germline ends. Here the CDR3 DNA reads TGTGCCAGTAGTATGGTGGGCCTTATGAACACTGAAGCTTTCTTT. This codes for CASSMVGLMNTEAFF.

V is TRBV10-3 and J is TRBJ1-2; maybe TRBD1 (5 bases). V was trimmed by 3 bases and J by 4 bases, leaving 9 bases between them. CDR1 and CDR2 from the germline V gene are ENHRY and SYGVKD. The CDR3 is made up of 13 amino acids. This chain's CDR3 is CAISEDSSYGYTF. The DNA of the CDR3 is TGTGCCATCAGTGAAGACAGTTCCTATGGCTACACCTTC.

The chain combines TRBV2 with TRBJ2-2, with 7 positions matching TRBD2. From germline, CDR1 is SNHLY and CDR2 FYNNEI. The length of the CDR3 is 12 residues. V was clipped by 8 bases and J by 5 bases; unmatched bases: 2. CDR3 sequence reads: CASLRGTGELFF. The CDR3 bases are TGTGCCAGCTTGCGGGGGACCGGGGAGCTGTTTTTT.

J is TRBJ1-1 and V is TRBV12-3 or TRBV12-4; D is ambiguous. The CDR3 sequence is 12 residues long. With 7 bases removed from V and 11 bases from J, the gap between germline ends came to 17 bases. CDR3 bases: TGTGCCAGCATTCGTGTCCTGGAGGTCGCTTTCTTT. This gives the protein CASIRVLEVAFF.

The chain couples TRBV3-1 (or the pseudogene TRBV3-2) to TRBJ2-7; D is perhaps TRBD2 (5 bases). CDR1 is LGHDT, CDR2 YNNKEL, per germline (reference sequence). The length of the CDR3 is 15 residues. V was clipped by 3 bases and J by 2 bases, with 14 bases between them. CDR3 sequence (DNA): TGTGCCAGCAGCCATACAGCGGCTCCAACCTACGAGCAGTACTTC. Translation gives CASSHTAAPTYEQYF.

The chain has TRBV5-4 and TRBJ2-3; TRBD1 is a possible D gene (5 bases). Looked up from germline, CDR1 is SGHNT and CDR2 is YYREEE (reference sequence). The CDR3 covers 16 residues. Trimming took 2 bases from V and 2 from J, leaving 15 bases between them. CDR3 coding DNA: TGTGCCAGCAGCTTCCAGGGTAGGAAAATCACAGATACGCAGTATTTT. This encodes CASSFQGRKITDTQYF.

For the CDR3, the DNA is TGTGCCAGCAGTTCACCCTTTAGGCGGGGGGGCCGTTATGAGCAGTTCTTC. Amino acid sequence: CASSSPFRRGGRYEQFF. The genes are TRBV28 and TRBJ2-1; 9 bases match TRBD2. CDR3 size: 17 residues. Germline V gene sequence: CDR1 MDHEN, CDR2 SYDVKM. V trimming: 4 bases; J trimming: 8 bases; junction bases outside the gene matches: 15.

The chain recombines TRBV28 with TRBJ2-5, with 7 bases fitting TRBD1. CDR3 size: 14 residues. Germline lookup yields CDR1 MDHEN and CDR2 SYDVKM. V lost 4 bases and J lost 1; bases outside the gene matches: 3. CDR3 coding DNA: TGTGCCAGCAGTTCGGGACAGACCCAAGAGACCCAGTACTTC. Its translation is CASSSGQTQETQYF.

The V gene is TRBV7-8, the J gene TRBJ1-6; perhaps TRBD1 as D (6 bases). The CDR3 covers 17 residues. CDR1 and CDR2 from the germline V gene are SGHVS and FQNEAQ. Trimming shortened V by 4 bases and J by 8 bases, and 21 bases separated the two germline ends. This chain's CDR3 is CASSSRTDSLIHSPLHF. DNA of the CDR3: TGTGCCAGCAGCTCAAGGACAGATTCTTTAATACATTCACCCCTCCACTTT. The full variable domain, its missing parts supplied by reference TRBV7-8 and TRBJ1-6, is GAGVSQSPRYKVAKRGQDVALRCDPISGHVSLFWYQQALGQGPEFLTYFQNEAQLDKSGLPSDRFFAERPEGSVSTLKIQRTQQEDSAVYLCASSSRTDSLIHSPLHFGNGTRLTVT.

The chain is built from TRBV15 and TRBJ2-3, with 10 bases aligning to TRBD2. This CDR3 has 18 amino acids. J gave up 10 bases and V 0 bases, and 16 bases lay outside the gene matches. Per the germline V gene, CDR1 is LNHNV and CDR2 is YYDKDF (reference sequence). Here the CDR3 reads CATSRDQGKLAGEMAQYF. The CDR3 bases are TGTGCCACCAGCAGAGATCAGGGGAAGCTAGCGGGAGAAATGGCGCAGTATTTT.

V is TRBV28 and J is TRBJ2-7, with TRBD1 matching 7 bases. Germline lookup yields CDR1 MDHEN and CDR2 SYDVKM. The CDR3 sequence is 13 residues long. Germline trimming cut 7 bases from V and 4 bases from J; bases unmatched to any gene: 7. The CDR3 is CASTIEDRYEQYF. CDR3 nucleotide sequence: TGTGCCAGCACCATCGAGGACAGGTACGAGCAGTACTTC.

CDR3 sequence reads: CASSPPGTVYNEQFF. CDR3 bases: TGTGCCAGCAGTCCGCCCGGGACAGTCTACAATGAGCAGTTCTTC. The chain employs TRBV7-2 and TRBJ2-1; TRBD1 agrees at 7 bases. With V trimmed by 6 bases and J by 3 bases, 8 bases remained unmatched. The CDR3 loop spans 15 amino acids. Germline CDR1 SGHTA, CDR2 FQGNSA.

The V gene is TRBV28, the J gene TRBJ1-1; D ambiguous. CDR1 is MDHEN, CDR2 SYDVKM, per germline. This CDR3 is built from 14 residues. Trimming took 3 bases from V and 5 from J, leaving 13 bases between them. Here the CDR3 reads CASSLVRRLTEAFF. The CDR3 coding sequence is TGTGCCAGCAGTTTGGTCCGGAGACTGACTGAAGCTTTCTTT.

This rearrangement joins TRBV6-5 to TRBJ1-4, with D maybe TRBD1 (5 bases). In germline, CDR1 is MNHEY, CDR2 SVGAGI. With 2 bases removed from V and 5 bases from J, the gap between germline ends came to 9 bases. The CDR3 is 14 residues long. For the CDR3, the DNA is TGTGCCAGCAGTTACCGACAGACCAATGAAAAACTGTTTTTT. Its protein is CASSYRQTNEKLFF.

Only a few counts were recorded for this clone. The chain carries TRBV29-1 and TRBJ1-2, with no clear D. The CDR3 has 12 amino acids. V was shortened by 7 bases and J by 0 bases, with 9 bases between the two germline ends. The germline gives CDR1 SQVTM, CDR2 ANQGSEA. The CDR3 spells CSAFTTNYGYTF. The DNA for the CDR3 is TGCAGCGCCTTTACTACTAACTATGGCTACACCTTC.

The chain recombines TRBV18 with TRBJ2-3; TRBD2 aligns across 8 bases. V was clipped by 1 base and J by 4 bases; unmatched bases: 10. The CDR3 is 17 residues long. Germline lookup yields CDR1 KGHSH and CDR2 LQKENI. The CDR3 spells CASSPRVLGGAADTQYF. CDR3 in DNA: TGTGCCAGCTCACCACGTGTTCTCGGGGGGGCCGCAGATACGCAGTATTTT. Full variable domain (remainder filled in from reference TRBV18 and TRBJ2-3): NAGVMQNPRHLVRRRGQEARLRCSPMKGHSHVYWYRQLPEEGLKFMVYLQKENIIDESGMPKERFSAEFPKEGPSILRIQQVVRGDSAAYFCASSPRVLGGAADTQYFGPGTRLTVL.

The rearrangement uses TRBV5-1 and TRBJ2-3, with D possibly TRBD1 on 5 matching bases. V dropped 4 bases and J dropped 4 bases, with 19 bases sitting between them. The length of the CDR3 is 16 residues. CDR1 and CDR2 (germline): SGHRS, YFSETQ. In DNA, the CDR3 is TGCGCCAGCAGCCGCTGGGCTTCCTGGGGCGCAGATACGCAGTATTTT. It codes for CASSRWASWGADTQYF.

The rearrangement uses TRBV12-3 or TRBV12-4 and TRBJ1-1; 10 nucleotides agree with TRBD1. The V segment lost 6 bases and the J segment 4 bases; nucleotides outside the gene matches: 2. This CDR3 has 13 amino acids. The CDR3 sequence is CASRWTGGTEAFF. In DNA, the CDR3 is TGTGCCAGCAGGTGGACAGGGGGCACTGAAGCTTTCTTT.